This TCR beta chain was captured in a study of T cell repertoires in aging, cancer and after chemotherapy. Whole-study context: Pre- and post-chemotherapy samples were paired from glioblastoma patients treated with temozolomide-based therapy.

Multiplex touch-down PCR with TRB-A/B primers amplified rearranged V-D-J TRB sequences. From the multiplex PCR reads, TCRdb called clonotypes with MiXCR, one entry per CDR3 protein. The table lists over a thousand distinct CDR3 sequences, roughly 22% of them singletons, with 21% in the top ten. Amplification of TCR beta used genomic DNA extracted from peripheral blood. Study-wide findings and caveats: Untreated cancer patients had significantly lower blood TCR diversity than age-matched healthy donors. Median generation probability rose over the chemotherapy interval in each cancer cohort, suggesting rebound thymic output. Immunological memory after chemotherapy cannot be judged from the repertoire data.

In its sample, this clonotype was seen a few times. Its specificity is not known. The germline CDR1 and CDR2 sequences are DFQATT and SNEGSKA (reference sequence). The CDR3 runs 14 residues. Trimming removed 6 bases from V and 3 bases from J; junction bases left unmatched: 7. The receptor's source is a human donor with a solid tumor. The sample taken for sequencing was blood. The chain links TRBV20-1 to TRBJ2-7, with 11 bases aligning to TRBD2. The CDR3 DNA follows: TGCAGTGCCCCCCTCACTAGCGGGAGCTACGAGCAGTACTTC. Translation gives CSAPLTSGSYEQYF.